Listed below are T cell receptor beta chains from one sample, sequenced in a study of primary melanoma T cells and metastatic recurrence. Sequencing used immunoSEQ multiplex PCR; TCRdb keeps in-frame clones, though not all of them. The table lists over a thousand clones, 80% to 90% of them singletons. The sequencing input was melanoma tumor tissue. These receptors were obtained from a human donor with melanoma. CDR3s include the opening cysteine and the closing phenylalanine or tryptophan. The order of the fields is clone size, J gene, D gene, V gene, CDR3 DNA, CDR3 protein. The D gene is left open where the match is weak. Only some rows state a clone size, as once, few, many or a class for expanded clones.

.	TRBJ2-7	.	TRBV15	TGTGCCACCAGCAGAGCGGGGACCCCCTACGAGCAGTACTTC	CATSRAGTPYEQYF
.	TRBJ1-1	.	TRBV7-6	TGTGCCAGCAGCCCATCGAGGGTGCCCAGGCATACTGAAGCTTTCTTT	CASSPSRVPRHTEAFF
.	TRBJ2-7	TRBD1	TRBV10-2	TGCGCCAGCAGTGAGTCGAAGGGGGCGGGTTACGAGCAGTACTTC	CASSESKGAGYEQYF
.	TRBJ1-4	TRBD1	TRBV5-1	TGCGCCAGCAGCCCCGGGCCGGGACAGGAGGTTAGATTGTTTTTT	CASSPGPGQEVRLFF
.	TRBJ2-7	TRBD1	TRBV6-8	TGTGCCAGCCGTACCTGGGACAGTGGAAAACTACCCTCCTACGAGCAGTACTTC	CASRTWDSGKLPSYEQYF
once	TRBJ2-5	.	TRBV5-1	TGCGCCAGCACCAAGGTGGGAAGACGGGAAGAGACCCAGTACTTC	CASTKVGRREETQYF
.	TRBJ1-1	.	TRBV6-1	TGTGCCAGCAGTGAAGATGGAGGGGAAACTGAAGCTTTCTTT	CASSEDGGETEAFF
.	TRBJ2-6	.	TRBV19	TGTGCCAGTAGTAAGGTCTCTGGGGCCAACGTCCTGACTTTC	CASSKVSGANVLTF
.	TRBJ2-7	.	TRBV6-8	TGTGCCAGCAGAAACGTACTGGGCGAGCAGTACTTC	CASRNVLGEQYF
.	TRBJ2-7	.	TRBV6-8	TGTGCCAGCAGTTCCCCACCGCCCGCAGGGGAGCAGTACTTC	CASSSPPPAGEQYF
.	TRBJ1-1	.	TRBV23-1	TGCGCCAGCTCCGAACCCGGGGGGCCCACTGAAGCTTTCTTT	CASSEPGGPTEAFF
.	TRBJ2-7	.	TRBV18	TGTGCCAGCTCACATGACCCTCCGGCGTGGGAGGAAAAGGAGCAGTACTTC	CASSHDPPAWEEKEQYF
.	TRBJ1-1	.	TRBV6-1	TGTGCCAGCAGTGAAGATGCAGGGGACACTGAAGCTTTCTTT	CASSEDAGDTEAFF
.	TRBJ2-1	.	TRBV19	TGTGCCGGGCGCTGGGGGCGGGAGTGGTACAATGAGCAGTTCTTC	CAGRWGREWYNEQFF
.	TRBJ1-2	.	TRBV10-2	TGCGCCAGTAGCCCCAGGGAACGGGTCTATGGCTACACCTTC	CASSPRERVYGYTF
.	TRBJ2-2	.	TRBV11-3	TGTGCCAGCAGCCGCGGCGGGGTCGTCGCCGGGGAGCTGTTTTTT	CASSRGGVVAGELFF
.	TRBJ1-5	.	TRBV7-8	TGTGCCAGCAGCCCCACGACAGGCCCCAATCAGCCCCAGCATTTT	CASSPTTGPNQPQHF
.	TRBJ2-1	.	TRBV7-1	TGTGCCAGCAGCAACCCCGGGGTCAATGAGCAGTTCTTC	CASSNPGVNEQFF
.	TRBJ1-2	TRBD1	TRBV6-8	TGTGCCAGCAGTTACCAGGACAGGGGCTCTGGCTACACCTTC	CASSYQDRGSGYTF
.	TRBJ1-2	.	TRBV11-3	TGTGCCAGCAGCTTCGGGGCGCCGGTCTATGGCTACACTTTC	CASSFGAPVYGYTF
.	TRBJ1-4	.	TRBV11-1	TGTGCCAGTGGACGGAACCCGATTGCAACTAATGAAAAACTGTTTTTT	CASGRNPIATNEKLFF
once	TRBJ1-2	.	TRBV6-8	TGTGCCAGCAGCTCCGGGGGGCGCGGGGGCTACACCTTC	CASSSGGRGGYTF
.	TRBJ1-3	.	TRBV29-1	TGCAGCGCCCGGAGGACTGGAAACACCATATATTTT	CSARRTGNTIYF
.	TRBJ2-3	.	TRBV11-3	TGTGCCAGCAGCTTGCCTACCCAGTCTAGCACAGATACGCAGTATTTT	CASSLPTQSSTDTQYF
.	TRBJ2-3	.	TRBV30	TGTGCCCTTCAAGAGGGGGGAACGGCAGATACGCAGTATTTT	CALQEGGTADTQYF
.	TRBJ1-5	.	TRBV11-3	TGTGCCAGCAGTTTAGGACAGTTCAATCAGCCCCAGCATTTT	CASSLGQFNQPQHF
.	TRBJ2-4	.	TRBV19	TGTGCCAGTAGTGAGACCTTAAAAAACATTCAGTACTTC	CASSETLKNIQYF
.	TRBJ2-7	TRBD2	TRBV6-8	TGTGCCAGCAGGGGACTAGCGGGACCTATCTACGAGCAGTACTTC	CASRGLAGPIYEQYF
.	TRBJ1-1	.	TRBV6-8	TGTGCCAGCAGTTCGGCCCGATTGAACACTGAAGCTTTCTTT	CASSSARLNTEAFF
.	TRBJ2-3	.	TRBV6-8	TGTGCCACCATGGGAGCGGAGGTGCCCGCCACAGATACGCAGTATTTT	CATMGAEVPATDTQYF
.	TRBJ1-4	.	TRBV15	TGTGCCACCAGCACCCAAGGAGGGTGGGGAGGCGAAAAACTGTTTTTT	CATSTQGGWGGEKLFF
.	TRBJ1-4	TRBD1	TRBV11-3	TGTGCCAGCAGCTTAAGGGGGGGACAGGGAGAAAAACTGTTTTTT	CASSLRGGQGEKLFF